Here is one T cell receptor beta chain with its context. The target antigen is unknown. Data came from immunoSEQ multiplex PCR; TCRdb stores just in-frame clones and leaves some out. Seen here are some 40,000 clones, over 70% observed once, and the top ten hold around 3.9%. This entry is derived from a study of T cell responses to AZD1222 COVID-19 vaccine. General study results and limits: Two AZD1222 doses significantly raised spike-specific TCR breadth and depth over controls. Only five to seven individuals given AZD1222 were seropositive at baseline. Across the whole spike, CD4 TCRs peaked at regions 160-218 and 743-854.

The sequenced sample was peripheral blood, obtained on day 0 of AZD1222 vaccination. The source of this sequence is an adult in good health.

CDR3 amino acids: CAIRGDSYQPQHF. The CDR3 bases are TGTGCCATCAGGGGGGACTCTTATCAGCCCCAGCATTTT. The chain carries TRBV10-3 and TRBJ1-5, with TRBD1 as a possible D gene (5 bases). The germline V gene has CDR1 ENHRY and CDR2 SYGVKD. V was pared by 6 bases and J by 5 bases, with 11 bases between. The CDR3 totals 13 residues.